The 27 T cell receptor beta chains presented below share a single source sample, sequenced in a study of neoadjuvant anti-PD-1 for oral cavity cancer. The method was immunoSEQ multiplex PCR; TCRdb's version includes in-frame clones alone and lacks a portion of them. The sample consists of several thousand clones, under 55% of them appearing once. Material: tumor tissue, obtained before nivolumab (anti-PD-1) treatment. The receptors were sampled from a person aged 40 to 85 with oral cavity squamous cell carcinoma.

The chain combines TRBV7-8 with TRBJ2-3, with D possibly being TRBD2 (6 bases). The CDR3 has 16 residues. CDR1 and CDR2 from the germline V gene are SGHVS and FQNEAQ. Trimming removed 1 base at V and 1 base at J, with 12 bases between. As DNA, the CDR3 is TGTGCCAGCAGCTTAGTGGGGGGTGAGGGCACAGATACGCAGTATTTT. Residues: CASSLVGGEGTDTQYF. The full variable domain, its missing parts supplied by reference TRBV7-8 and TRBJ2-3, is GAGVSQSPRYKVAKRGQDVALRCDPISGHVSLFWYQQALGQGPEFLTYFQNEAQLDKSGLPSDRFFAERPEGSVSTLKIQRTQQEDSAVYLCASSLVGGEGTDTQYFGPGTRLTVL.

This chain joins TRBV6-1 and TRBJ2-1; tentative D call: TRBD1 (8 bases). Germline V CDR1 and CDR2: MNHNS, SASEGT. Between the trimmed V and J ends, which lost 6 bases and 9 bases, there was a span of 18 bases. There are 14 residues in the CDR3. CDR3 protein: CASRAGTGGSEQFF. The DNA for the CDR3 is TGTGCCAGCAGAGCCGGGACAGGCGGGAGTGAGCAGTTCTTC.

CDR3 sequence reads: CASSDRASPLHF. In nucleotides, the CDR3 is TGCGCCAGCAGTGACAGGGCTTCACCCCTCCACTTT. The chain carries TRBV10-2 and TRBJ1-6, with D tentatively TRBD1 (5 bases). The V gene's germline CDR1 is WSHSY and CDR2 SAAADI. CDR3 length: 12 residues. V lost 3 bases, J lost 9 bases, and 6 bases lay in between.

This clone has just a few counts. The genes are TRBV19 and TRBJ2-7; D ambiguous. The CDR3 has 12 residues. Germline loops: CDR1 LNHDA, CDR2 SQIVND (reference sequence). Trimming removed 6 bases from V and 5 bases from J, with 11 bases in between. The CDR3: CASSPRNDEQYF. The CDR3 nucleotides read TGTGCCAGTAGCCCGCGGAATGACGAGCAGTACTTC.

V usage is TRBV5-1 and J usage is TRBJ2-1; 16 bases line up with TRBD2. The V gene's germline CDR1 is SGHRS and CDR2 YFSETQ. CDR3 length equals 19 residues. V trimming: 4 bases; J trimming: 0 bases; junction bases outside the gene matches: 7. CDR3 DNA: TGCGCCAGCAGCCCGGGACTAGCGGGGGGGCCTAGCTCCTACAATGAGCAGTTCTTC. This sequence encodes CASSPGLAGGPSSYNEQFF.

The rearrangement uses TRBV27 and TRBJ1-2; 9 bases are shared with TRBD1. Germline V gives CDR1 MNHEY, CDR2 SMNVEV (reference sequence). The CDR3 is made up of 14 amino acids. The junction had 9 bases not matched to a gene; V was cut back by 7 bases and J by 6 bases. The CDR3 DNA sequence: TGTGCCAGCACCGAAGGGACAGGGACAAATGGCTACACCTTC. It is translated as CASTEGTGTNGYTF.

The V gene is TRBV7-3, the J gene TRBJ2-2, with a tentative D call TRBD1 (6 bases). Trimming left V 5 bases short and J 0 bases short, with 10 bases between. CDR3 length: 15 residues. Germline CDR1 is SGHTA and CDR2 is FQGTGA. CDR3 sequence (DNA): TGTGCCAGCAGCCTACAGGGCGCGAACACCGGGGAGCTGTTTTTT. This codes for CASSLQGANTGELFF.

This clone has a handful of counts. J is TRBJ2-2 and V is TRBV10-1, with D maybe TRBD2 (6 bases). Germline lookup yields CDR1 WNHNN and CDR2 SYGVQD (reference sequence). Trimming pared 4 bases from V and 1 base from J, leaving 7 bases between. This CDR3 contains 14 residues. This chain's CDR3 is CASSVGGNTGELFF. The CDR3 DNA is TGCGCCAGCAGTGTGGGGGGGAACACCGGGGAGCTGTTTTTT.

This clone was recorded a few times. The chain joins TRBV4-1 to TRBJ2-7, with 8 bases aligning to TRBD1. V lost 4 bases and J lost 7; bases outside the gene matches: 9. The CDR3 runs to 14 residues. Per the germline V gene, CDR1 is MGHRA and CDR2 is YSYEKL. The CDR3 DNA follows: TGCGCCAGCAGCCGCCAGACAGGGGACGATGAGCAGTACTTC. Encoded protein: CASSRQTGDDEQYF.

This clone has more than one count but fewer than ten. The V and J genes are TRBV7-2 and TRBJ2-2; the match to TRBD2 covers 10 bases. This CDR3 is built from 15 residues. The V segment lost 2 bases and the J segment 7 bases; nucleotides outside the gene matches: 4. Germline CDR1 and CDR2: SGHTA and FQGNSA. The CDR3 DNA follows: TGTGCCAGCAGCTTAAGCGGGGGGGCCGACGGGGAGCTGTTTTTT. This sequence encodes CASSLSGGADGELFF.

V is TRBV19 and J is TRBJ1-1; TRBD1 aligns across 8 bases. The CDR3 is made up of 14 amino acids. From germline, CDR1 is LNHDA and CDR2 SQIVND (reference sequence). With V trimmed by 5 bases and J by 4 bases, 6 bases remained unmatched. The CDR3 sequence: CASSLTGEGTEAFF. The CDR3, as DNA: TGTGCCAGTAGTTTGACAGGGGAGGGCACTGAAGCTTTCTTT.

This clone has only a few counts. The V and J genes are TRBV4-2 and TRBJ2-3; 11 bases map to TRBD2. The V segment lost 0 bases and the J segment 2 bases; nucleotides outside the gene matches: 10. CDR1 is LGHNA and CDR2 is YNFKEQ in the germline V gene. The CDR3 is 19 residues long. The CDR3, as DNA: TGTGCCAGCAGCCAAGATCGGGATAGCGGGGGGGCCAACACAGATACGCAGTATTTT. Its protein product is CASSQDRDSGGANTDTQYF.

The chain uses TRBV10-3 and TRBJ1-6; D may be TRBD1 (6 bases). With 3 bases removed from V and 5 bases from J, the gap between germline ends came to 8 bases. CDR1 is ENHRY and CDR2 is SYGVKD in the germline V gene. CDR3 length equals 14 residues. The CDR3 reads CAISDRTDNSPLHF. The CDR3 DNA is TGTGCCATCAGTGATAGGACAGATAATTCACCCCTCCACTTT.

The chain has TRBV7-2 and TRBJ2-2, with a weak D call TRBD2 (5 bases). From germline, CDR1 is SGHTA and CDR2 FQGNSA. V was clipped by 5 bases and J by 4 bases, with 14 bases between them. The CDR3 has 15 residues. The chain's CDR3 is CASSPWSGSTGELFF. DNA of the CDR3: TGTGCCAGCAGCCCCTGGAGCGGAAGCACCGGGGAGCTGTTTTTT.

V gene TRBV10-3 combines with J gene TRBJ2-2; the D gene is possibly TRBD2 (6 bases). Germline CDR1 and CDR2: ENHRY and SYGVKD. Trimming shortened V by 3 bases and J by 3 bases, and 17 bases separated the two germline ends. This CDR3 has 17 residues. The CDR3 nucleotides are TGTGCCATCAGTGAAACCAGTGGAGGGTCCTACACCGGGGAGCTGTTTTTT. Protein product: CAISETSGGSYTGELFF.

This clone was counted a few times. The chain links TRBV10-3 to TRBJ2-7; perhaps TRBD1 as D (5 bases). V was trimmed by 4 bases and J by 6 bases, leaving 7 bases between them. The CDR3 covers 11 residues. The germline CDR1 and CDR2 sequences are ENHRY and SYGVKD. The CDR3 reads CAISGGGEQYF. In DNA form, the CDR3 reads TGTGCCATCAGTGGGGGCGGCGAGCAGTACTTC.

This clone ranks as medium-sized. The V call is TRBV7-9, the J call TRBJ1-2, with D hard to call. Germline V gene sequence: CDR1 SEHNR, CDR2 FQNEAQ (reference sequence). The CDR3 totals 14 residues. V lost 1 base to trimming and J lost 4 bases, with 10 bases between them. The DNA for the CDR3 is TGTGCCAGCAGCTTAGATGGGAGTTTCTATGGCTACACCTTC. Its translation: CASSLDGSFYGYTF.

V and J are TRBV5-1 and TRBJ2-1; 7 bases match TRBD1. The germline gives CDR1 SGHRS, CDR2 YFSETQ. This CDR3 spans 15 amino acids. The ends lost 3 bases at V and 3 bases at J; junction bases unmatched: 6. In nucleotides, the CDR3 is TGCGCCAGCAGCTCCCGACAGGGTCTCTACAATGAGCAGTTCTTC. Translation gives CASSSRQGLYNEQFF.

A note on this clone: A junction end diverges from the germline sequence, so it may reflect a read error. This chain joins TRBV4-1 and TRBJ1-4, with 8 positions matching TRBD1. Per the germline V gene, CDR1 is MGHRA and CDR2 is YSYEKL. CDR3 length: 15 residues. This chain's CDR3 is CASSRGQGTDEKLFF. CDR3 nucleotide sequence: TGCGCCAGCAGCCGCGGACAGGGAACTGATGAAAAACTGTTTTTT.

The chain uses TRBV5-4 and TRBJ2-1, with D possibly being TRBD1 (7 bases). CDR3 length: 15 amino acids. V was shortened by 5 bases and J by 0 bases, with 12 bases between the two germline ends. Looked up from germline, CDR1 is SGHNT and CDR2 is YYREEE (reference sequence). The CDR3: CASSPGGFSYNEQFF. DNA for the CDR3: TGTGCCAGCAGTCCAGGGGGGTTCTCCTACAATGAGCAGTTCTTC.

This clone was counted between two and nine times. The chain joins TRBV7-2 to TRBJ2-1; TRBD1 matches at 7 bases. Germline CDR1 reads SGHTA; CDR2 reads FQGNSA. J lost 0 bases, V lost 9 bases, and 8 bases had no gene match. The CDR3 runs to 15 residues. Here the CDR3 reads CASRTSGGSYNEQFF. The CDR3, as DNA: TGTGCCAGTAGGACCTCAGGGGGCTCCTACAATGAGCAGTTCTTC.

CDR3: CASSAGSNTEAFF. DNA of the CDR3: TGTGCCAGTAGCGCGGGTTCGAACACTGAAGCTTTCTTT. V usage is TRBV19 and J usage is TRBJ1-1; D is unresolved. The CDR3 is 13 amino acids. Trimming cost V 6 bases and J 1 base, with 9 bases left between them. Looked up from germline, CDR1 is LNHDA and CDR2 is SQIVND (reference sequence).

The CDR3 DNA reads TGTGCCTGGAGTTTGTCAGAGACTTACGAGCAGTACTTC. Translating gives CAWSLSETYEQYF. This sequence joins TRBV30 and TRBJ2-7; no definite D call. Trimming pared 2 bases from V and 4 bases from J, leaving 12 bases between. This CDR3 contains 13 residues. Germline CDR1 is GTSNPN and CDR2 is SVGIG (reference sequence).

This clone was found a few times. This chain connects TRBV27 to TRBJ2-7; D unclear. The CDR3 loop spans 10 amino acids. V was trimmed by 7 bases and J by 5 bases, leaving 6 bases between them. Germline CDR1 MNHEY, CDR2 SMNVEV (reference sequence). CDR3: CASNWDEQYF. In nucleotides, the CDR3 is TGTGCCAGCAATTGGGACGAGCAGTACTTC.

The J gene is TRBJ2-1, the V gene TRBV5-6; D is possibly TRBD1 or TRBD2 (6 bases each). CDR1 and CDR2 (germline): SGHDT, YYEEEE. The CDR3 has 18 amino acids. Deletions cut 5 bases from V and 4 bases from J, with 25 bases between. The CDR3 protein is CASSSNPPRGATYNEQFF. CDR3 nucleotide sequence: TGTGCCAGCAGTTCGAACCCGCCTAGGGGGGCTACTTACAATGAGCAGTTCTTC.

This clone rates as medium-sized. The junction departs from germline at one end; a sequencing error may be responsible. The gene calls are TRBV11-2 and TRBJ2-7; 7 nucleotides agree with TRBD1. The CDR3 contains 15 residues. Per the germline V gene, CDR1 is SGHAT and CDR2 is FQNNGV. CDR3 loop: CASSLRQGGSSEQYF. For the CDR3, the DNA is TGTGCCAGCAGCCTAAGACAGGGCGGGTCCTCCGAGCAGTACTTC. The variable domain in full, completed from reference TRBV11-2 and TRBJ2-7, reads EAGVAQSPRYKIIEKRQSVAFWCNPISGHATLYWYQQILGQGPKLLIQFQNNGVVDDSQLPKDRFSAERLKGVDSTLKIQPAKLEDSAVYLCASSLRQGGSSEQYFGPGTRLTVT.

This clone was recorded once. This chain connects TRBV7-9 to TRBJ1-1; D is uncertain. V lost 1 base and J lost 7, with 4 bases in between. The CDR3 length is 11 residues. Germline lookup yields CDR1 SEHNR and CDR2 FQNEAQ (reference sequence). CDR3 residues: CASSLGGEAFF. In DNA form, the CDR3 reads TGTGCCAGCAGCTTAGGGGGTGAAGCTTTCTTT.